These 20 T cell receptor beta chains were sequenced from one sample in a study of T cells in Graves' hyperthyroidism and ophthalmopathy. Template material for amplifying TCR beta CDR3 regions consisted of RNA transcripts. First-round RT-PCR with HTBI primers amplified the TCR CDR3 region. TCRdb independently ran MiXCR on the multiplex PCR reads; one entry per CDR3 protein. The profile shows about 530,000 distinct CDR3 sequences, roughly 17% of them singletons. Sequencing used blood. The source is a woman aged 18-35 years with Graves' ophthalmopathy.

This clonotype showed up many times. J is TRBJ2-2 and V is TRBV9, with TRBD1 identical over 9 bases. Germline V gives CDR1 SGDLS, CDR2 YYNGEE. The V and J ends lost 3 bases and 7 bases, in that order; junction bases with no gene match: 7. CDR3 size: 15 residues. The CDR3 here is CASSAPGQGVGELFF. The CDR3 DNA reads TGTGCCAGCAGCGCTCCGGGACAGGGTGTCGGGGAGCTGTTTTTT.

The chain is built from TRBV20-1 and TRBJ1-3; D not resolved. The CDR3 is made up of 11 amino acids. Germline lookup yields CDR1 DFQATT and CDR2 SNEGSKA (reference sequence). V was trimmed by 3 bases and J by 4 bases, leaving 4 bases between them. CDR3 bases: TGCAGTGCTAGGCTCGGAAACACCATATATTTT. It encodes CSARLGNTIYF.

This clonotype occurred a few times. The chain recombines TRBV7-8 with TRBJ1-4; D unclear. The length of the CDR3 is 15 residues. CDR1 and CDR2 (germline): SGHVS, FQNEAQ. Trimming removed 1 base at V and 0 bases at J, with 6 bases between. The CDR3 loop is CASSLGVTTNEKLFF. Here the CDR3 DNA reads TGTGCCAGCAGCTTAGGGGTCACAACTAATGAAAAACTGTTTTTT.

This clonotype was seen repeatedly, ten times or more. The CDR3 spells CSATGVWSNEAFF. The CDR3 region has the DNA TGCAGTGCTACGGGGGTCTGGAGTAATGAAGCTTTCTTT. V usage is TRBV20-1 and J usage is TRBJ1-1, with TRBD1 as a possible D gene (5 bases). Germline loops: CDR1 DFQATT, CDR2 SNEGSKA (reference sequence). The CDR3 sequence is 13 residues long. Trimming shortened V by 4 bases and J by 7 bases, and 16 bases separated the two germline ends.

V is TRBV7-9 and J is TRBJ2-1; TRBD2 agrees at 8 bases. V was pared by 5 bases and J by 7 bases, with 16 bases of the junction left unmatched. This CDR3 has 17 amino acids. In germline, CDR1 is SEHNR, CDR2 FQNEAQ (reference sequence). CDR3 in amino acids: CASSPHSSGSGGNEQFF. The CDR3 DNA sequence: TGTGCCAGCAGCCCTCATTCTAGCGGGTCGGGGGGGAATGAGCAGTTCTTC.

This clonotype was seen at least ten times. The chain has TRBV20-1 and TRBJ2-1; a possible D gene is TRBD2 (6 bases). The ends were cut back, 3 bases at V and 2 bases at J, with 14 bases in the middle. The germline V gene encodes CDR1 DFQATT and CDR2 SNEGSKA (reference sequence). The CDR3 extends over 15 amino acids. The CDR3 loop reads CSARGTLTPYNEQFF. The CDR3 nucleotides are TGCAGTGCTAGGGGGACTCTCACTCCCTACAATGAGCAGTTCTTC.

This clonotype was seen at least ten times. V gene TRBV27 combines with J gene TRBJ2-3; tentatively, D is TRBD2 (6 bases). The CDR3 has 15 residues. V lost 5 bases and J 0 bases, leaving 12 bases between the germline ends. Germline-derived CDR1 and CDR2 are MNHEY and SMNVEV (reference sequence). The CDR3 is CASSNLLASTDTQYF. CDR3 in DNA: TGTGCCAGCAGTAATCTACTAGCCAGCACAGATACGCAGTATTTT.

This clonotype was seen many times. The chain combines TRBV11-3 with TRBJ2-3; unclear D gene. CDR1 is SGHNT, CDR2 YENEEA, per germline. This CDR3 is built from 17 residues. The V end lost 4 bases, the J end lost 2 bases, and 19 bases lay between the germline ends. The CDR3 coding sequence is TGTGCCAGCAGCTCGGGTCGTACCTCCGCCTTCACAGATACGCAGTATTTT. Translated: CASSSGRTSAFTDTQYF.

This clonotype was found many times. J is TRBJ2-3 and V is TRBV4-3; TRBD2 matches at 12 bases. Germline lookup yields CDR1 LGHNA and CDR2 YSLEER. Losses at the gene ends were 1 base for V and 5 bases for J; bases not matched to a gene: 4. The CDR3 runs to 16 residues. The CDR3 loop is CASSQALAGGGDTQYF. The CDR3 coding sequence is TGCGCCAGCAGCCAAGCCCTAGCGGGAGGGGGAGATACGCAGTATTTT.

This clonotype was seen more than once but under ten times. CDR3 sequence: CASSLSGYGNTIYF. In nucleotides, the CDR3 is TGCGCCAGCAGCTTATCCGGGTACGGAAACACCATATATTTT. The chain employs TRBV5-1 and TRBJ1-3; D call uncertain. Trimming left V 2 bases short and J 4 bases short, with 10 bases between. The CDR3 is made up of 14 amino acids. CDR1 and CDR2 (germline): SGHRS, YFSETQ. The complete variable domain, with remaining parts taken from reference TRBV5-1 and TRBJ1-3, reads KAGVTQTPRYLIKTRGQQVTLSCSPISGHRSVSWYQQTPGQGLQFLFEYFSETQRNKGNFPGRFSGRQFSNSRSEMNVSTLELGDSALYLCASSLSGYGNTIYFGEGSWLTVV.

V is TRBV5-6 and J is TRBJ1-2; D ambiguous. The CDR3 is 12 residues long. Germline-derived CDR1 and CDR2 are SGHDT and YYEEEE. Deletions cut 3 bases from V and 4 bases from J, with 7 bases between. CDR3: CASSSESYGYTF. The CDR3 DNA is TGTGCCAGCAGCTCTGAGAGCTATGGCTACACCTTC.

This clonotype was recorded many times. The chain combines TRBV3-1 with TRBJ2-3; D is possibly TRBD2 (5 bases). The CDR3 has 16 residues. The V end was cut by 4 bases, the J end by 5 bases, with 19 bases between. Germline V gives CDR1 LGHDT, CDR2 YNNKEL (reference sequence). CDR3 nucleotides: TGTGCCAGCAGCCTGACCTCAGGCGGGCCGGTAGATACGCAGTATTTT. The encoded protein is CASSLTSGGPVDTQYF.

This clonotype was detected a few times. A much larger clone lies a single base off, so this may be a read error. CDR3 sequence reads: CAWIVLAVNTEAFF. CDR3 coding DNA: TGTGCCTGGATTGTTTTAGCAGTGAACACTGAAGCTTTCTTT. The chain links TRBV30 to TRBJ1-1, with D unclear. The CDR3 spans 14 residues. CDR1 GTSNPN and CDR2 SVGIG come from the germline V gene (reference sequence). Trimming cost V 4 bases and J 0 bases, with 12 bases left between them.

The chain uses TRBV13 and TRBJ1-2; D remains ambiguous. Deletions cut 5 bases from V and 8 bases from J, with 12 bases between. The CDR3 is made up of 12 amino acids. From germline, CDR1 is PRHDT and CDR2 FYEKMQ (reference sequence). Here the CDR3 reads CASSPPTQGYTF. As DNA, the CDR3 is TGTGCCAGCAGCCCCCCCACCCAGGGCTACACCTTC.

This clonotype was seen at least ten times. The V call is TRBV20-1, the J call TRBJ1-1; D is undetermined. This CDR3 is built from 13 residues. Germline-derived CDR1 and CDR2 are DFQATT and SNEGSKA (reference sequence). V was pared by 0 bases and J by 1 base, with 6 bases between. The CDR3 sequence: CSAREIQNTEAFF. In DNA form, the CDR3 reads TGCAGTGCTAGAGAGATACAGAACACTGAAGCTTTCTTT.

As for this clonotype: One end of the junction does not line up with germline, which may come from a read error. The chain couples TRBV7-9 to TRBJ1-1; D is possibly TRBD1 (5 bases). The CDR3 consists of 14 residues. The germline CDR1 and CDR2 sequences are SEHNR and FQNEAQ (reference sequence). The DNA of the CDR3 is TGTGCCAGCAGCTTGGGGGAGTGGGATACTGAAGCTTTATTT. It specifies CASSLGEWDTEALF.

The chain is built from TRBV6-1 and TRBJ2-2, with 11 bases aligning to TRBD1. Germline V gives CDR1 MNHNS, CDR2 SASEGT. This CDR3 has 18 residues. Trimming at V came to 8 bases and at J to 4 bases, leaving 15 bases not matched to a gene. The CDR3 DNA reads TGTGCCAGCGGGAGGGACAGGGGGGGACTCAGGGCCACCGGGGAGCTGTTTTTT. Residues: CASGRDRGGLRATGELFF.

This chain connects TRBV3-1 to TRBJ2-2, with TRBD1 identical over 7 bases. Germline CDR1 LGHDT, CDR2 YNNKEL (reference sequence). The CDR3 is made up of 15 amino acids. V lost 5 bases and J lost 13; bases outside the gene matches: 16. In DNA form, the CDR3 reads TGTGCCAGCAGCTACGACACACAAAGGGGGCGGCGGCTGTTTTTT. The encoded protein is CASSYDTQRGRRLFF.

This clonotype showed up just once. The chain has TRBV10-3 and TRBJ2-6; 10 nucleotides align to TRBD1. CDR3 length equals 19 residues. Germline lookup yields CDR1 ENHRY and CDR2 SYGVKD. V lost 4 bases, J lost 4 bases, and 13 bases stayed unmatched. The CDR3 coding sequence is TGTGCCATCAGTGGGGGGGACAGGGGATCCTTGGGCGGGGCCAACGTCCTGACTTTC. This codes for CAISGGDRGSLGGANVLTF.

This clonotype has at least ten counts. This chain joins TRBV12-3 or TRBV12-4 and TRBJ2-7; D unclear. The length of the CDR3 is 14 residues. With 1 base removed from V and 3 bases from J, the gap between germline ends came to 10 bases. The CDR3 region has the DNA TGTGCCAGCAGTTTAGGCGAAAGAGGCTACGAGCAGTACTTC. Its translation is CASSLGERGYEQYF.